Shown below are 14 T cell receptor beta chains from a single sample sequenced in a study of technical replicates of blood from a few donors. Profiled with immunoSEQ multiplex PCR; TCRdb holds only in-frame clones, not every one. In the table there are tens of thousands of clones, 85% to 95% of which are singletons. The sequenced material came from T cells isolated from PBMCs. The source of these receptors is a human donor in good health.

The V and J genes are TRBV7-9 and TRBJ1-4, with D tentatively TRBD1 (5 bases). CDR1 and CDR2 (germline): SEHNR, FQNEAQ (reference sequence). Trimming shortened V by 4 bases and J by 4 bases, and 13 bases separated the two germline ends. This CDR3 has 15 residues. The CDR3 spells CASSSSQGINEKLFF. CDR3 DNA sequence: TGTGCCAGCAGCTCATCTCAGGGAATTAATGAAAAACTGTTTTTT.

The chain has TRBV13 and TRBJ2-1; TRBD2 matches at 11 bases. The V gene end was trimmed by 4 bases and the J gene end by 5 bases; junction bases not matched to a gene: 16. Per germline, CDR1 PRHDT and CDR2 FYEKMQ (reference sequence). The CDR3 extends over 19 amino acids. The CDR3: CASSSEGSRLAGRDNEQFF. The CDR3 DNA is TGTGCCAGCAGCTCCGAGGGGAGCCGACTAGCGGGAAGGGACAATGAGCAGTTCTTC.

CDR3 protein: CASSIRQIGEVMNTEAFF. CDR3 in DNA: TGTGCCAGTAGTATCAGGCAGATTGGGGAGGTTATGAACACTGAAGCTTTCTTT. V is TRBV19 and J is TRBJ1-1; D gene ambiguous. Germline V CDR1 and CDR2: LNHDA, SQIVND (reference sequence). The V end was cut by 3 bases, the J end by 0 bases, with 20 bases between. The CDR3 loop spans 18 amino acids.

The chain joins TRBV5-6 to TRBJ1-5, with D hard to call. The germline CDR1 and CDR2 sequences are SGHDT and YYEEEE. The ends were cut back, 2 bases at V and 4 bases at J, with 10 bases in the middle. There are 14 residues in the CDR3. CDR3 sequence reads: CASSFSGRNQPQHF. The CDR3 nucleotides are TGTGCCAGCAGCTTCTCTGGCCGAAATCAGCCCCAGCATTTT.

This clone was counted a few times. V gene TRBV27 combines with J gene TRBJ1-5; D unclear. The CDR3 has 18 amino acids. Trimming took off 3 bases at V and 0 bases at J, with 18 bases between the two ends. CDR1 is MNHEY, CDR2 SMNVEV, per germline (reference sequence). CDR3 nucleotide sequence: TGTGCCAGCAGTTTGTATGACCCCGGGATCTTTAGCAATCAGCCCCAGCATTTT. Its translation is CASSLYDPGIFSNQPQHF.

As DNA, the CDR3 is TGTGCCAGCAGTGAATTCTCGGGATCCGCTGAAGCTTTCTTT. Its translation: CASSEFSGSAEAFF. The chain employs TRBV6-1 and TRBJ1-1; D ambiguous. In germline, CDR1 is MNHNS, CDR2 SASEGT. V was clipped by 2 bases and J by 6 bases, with 13 bases between them. There are 14 residues in the CDR3.

This chain links TRBV13 with TRBJ2-1; TRBD1 agrees at 10 bases. Trimming removed 0 bases from V and 9 bases from J; junction bases left unmatched: 2. CDR1 is PRHDT, CDR2 FYEKMQ, per germline (reference sequence). The CDR3 spans 14 residues. CDR3 bases: TGTGCCAGCAGCTTAGGGACAGGGGGCGGTGAGCAGTTCTTC. Amino acid sequence: CASSLGTGGGEQFF.

The V and J genes are TRBV7-9 and TRBJ2-5; 11 positions match TRBD2. CDR1 SEHNR and CDR2 FQNEAQ come from the germline V gene (reference sequence). The V and J ends lost 5 bases and 4 bases, in that order; junction bases with no gene match: 6. The CDR3 extends over 15 amino acids. CDR3 region: CASSLATSGRETQYF. In DNA, the CDR3 is TGTGCCAGCAGCCTGGCTACTAGCGGGAGAGAGACCCAGTACTTC.

The gene calls are TRBV5-5 and TRBJ2-3; tentatively, D is TRBD2 (5 bases). The CDR3 has 15 amino acids. Between the trimmed V and J ends, which lost 0 bases and 6 bases, there was a span of 14 bases. Germline CDR1 and CDR2: SGHKS and YYEKEE (reference sequence). The chain's CDR3 is CASSLEEVRADTQYF. The DNA of the CDR3 is TGTGCCAGCAGCTTGGAGGAGGTCCGGGCGGATACGCAGTATTTT.

The chain recombines TRBV2 with TRBJ2-1; D might be TRBD1 (6 bases). Trimming removed 6 bases from V and 8 bases from J, with 26 bases in between. From germline, CDR1 is SNHLY and CDR2 FYNNEI. This CDR3 is 17 amino acids long. The CDR3 nucleotides read TGTGCCAGCAGCGCTATTAGGACAGTAACGAACGGGTATGAGCAGTTCTTC. The encoded protein is CASSAIRTVTNGYEQFF.

This clone was found once. The chain carries TRBV28 and TRBJ2-6; D gene uncertain. Germline CDR1 reads MDHEN; CDR2 reads SYDVKM. The CDR3 has 17 residues. Trimming removed 4 bases at V and 0 bases at J, with 13 bases between. This CDR3 is CASSSAVDFSGANVLTF. CDR3 in DNA: TGTGCCAGCAGTTCCGCGGTAGACTTCTCTGGGGCCAACGTCCTGACTTTC. Full variable domain (missing parts from reference TRBV28 and TRBJ2-6): DVKVTQSSRYLVKRTGEKVFLECVQDMDHENMFWYRQDPGLGLRLIYFSYDVKMKEKGDIPEGYSVSREKKERFSLILESASTNQTSMYLCASSSAVDFSGANVLTFGAGSRLTVL.

V gene TRBV27 combines with J gene TRBJ2-1, with TRBD1 matching over 7 bases. V was pared by 10 bases and J by 1 base, with 4 bases of the junction left unmatched. Germline lookup yields CDR1 MNHEY and CDR2 SMNVEV (reference sequence). CDR3 length equals 13 residues. CDR3 coding DNA: TGTGCCACCGGGACAGTATCCTACAATGAGCAGTTCTTC. Translating gives CATGTVSYNEQFF.

The chain joins TRBV4-1 to TRBJ2-2; TRBD2 matches 8 bases. The CDR3 consists of 17 residues. The germline CDR1 and CDR2 sequences are MGHRA and YSYEKL. V shed 5 bases and J 1 base; nucleotides not matched to a gene: 9. CDR3 nucleotides: TGCGCCAGCAGCTCTTATTTTAGCGGGAAGAACACCGGGGAGCTGTTTTTT. It encodes CASSSYFSGKNTGELFF.

The gene calls are TRBV27 and TRBJ2-5; D possibly corresponds to TRBD2 (7 bases). The germline CDR1 and CDR2 sequences are MNHEY and SMNVEV (reference sequence). V was clipped by 6 bases and J by 9 bases, with 17 bases between them. This CDR3 is built from 13 residues. CDR3 protein: CASRGGGRIAQYF. The CDR3 DNA is TGTGCCAGCAGAGGGGGGGGGAGAATAGCCCAGTACTTC.